This T cell receptor (beta chain) was found in a study of beta chain features in type 1 diabetes. About the study: Over all samples combined, more than 90,000,000 sorted cells were examined. Study conclusions and caveats: The study found moderately but significantly shorter TCRB CDR3s in all four CD4+ subsets of Type 1 diabetes patients.

Remarks on this clone: Its target is unknown.

Reverse transcribing all isolated RNA meant expressed TCRB transcripts were sequenced. Assay: immunoSEQ multiplex PCR; the TCRdb copy retains only in-frame clones and omits some. The sample has about 180,000 clones; 6.5% to 9.5% are singletons. The sample taken for sequencing was central memory CD4+ T cells from blood. The sequence was obtained from a woman in her forties with type 1 diabetes.

The CDR3 loop is CASSQVGVSYEQYF. The CDR3 nucleotides are TGTGCCAGCAGCCAAGTAGGGGTATCCTACGAGCAGTACTTC. This sequence joins TRBV4-2 and TRBJ2-7; possible D gene TRBD1, 5 bases. The V end lost 1 base, the J end lost 1 base, and 8 bases lay between the germline ends. The CDR3 runs to 14 residues. Germline CDR1 is LGHNA and CDR2 is YNFKEQ.